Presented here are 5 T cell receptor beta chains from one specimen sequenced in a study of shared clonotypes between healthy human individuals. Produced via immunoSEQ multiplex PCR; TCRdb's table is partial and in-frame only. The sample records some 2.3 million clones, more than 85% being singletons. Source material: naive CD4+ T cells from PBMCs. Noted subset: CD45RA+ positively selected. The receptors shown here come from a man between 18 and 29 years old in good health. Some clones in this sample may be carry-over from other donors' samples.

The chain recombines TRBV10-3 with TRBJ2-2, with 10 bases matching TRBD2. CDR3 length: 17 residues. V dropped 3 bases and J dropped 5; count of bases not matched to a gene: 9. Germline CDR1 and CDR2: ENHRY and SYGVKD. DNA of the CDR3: TGTGCCATCAGTGAAACCCTAGCGGGAGCGGGGACCGGGGAGCTGTTTTTT. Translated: CAISETLAGAGTGELFF.

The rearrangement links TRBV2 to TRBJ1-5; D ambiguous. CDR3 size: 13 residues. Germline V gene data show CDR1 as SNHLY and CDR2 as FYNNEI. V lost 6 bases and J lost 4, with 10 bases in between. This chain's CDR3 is CASRMSGNQPQHF. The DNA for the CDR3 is TGTGCCAGCAGAATGAGCGGAAATCAGCCCCAGCATTTT.

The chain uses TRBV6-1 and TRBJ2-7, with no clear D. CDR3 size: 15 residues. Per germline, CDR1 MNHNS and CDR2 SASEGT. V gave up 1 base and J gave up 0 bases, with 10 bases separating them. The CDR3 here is CASSEVGGFSYEQYF. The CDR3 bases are TGTGCCAGCAGTGAAGTAGGCGGCTTCTCCTACGAGCAGTACTTC.

In nucleotides, the CDR3 is TGTGCCAGCAGCTTGCGTCTTAGCGGGAGGGGCGGTACAGATACGCAGTATTTT. Protein product: CASSLRLSGRGGTDTQYF. The chain combines TRBV5-4 with TRBJ2-3; 11 nucleotides agree with TRBD2. Germline V CDR1 and CDR2: SGHNT, YYREEE (reference sequence). The J segment lost 3 bases and the V segment lost 1 base, leaving 10 bases of the junction unmatched. The CDR3 runs 18 residues.

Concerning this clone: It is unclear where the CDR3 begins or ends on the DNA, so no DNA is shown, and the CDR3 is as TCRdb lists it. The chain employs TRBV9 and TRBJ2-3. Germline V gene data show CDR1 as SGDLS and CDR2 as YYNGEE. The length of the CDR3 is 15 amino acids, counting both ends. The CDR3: CASSSSSDPTDTQYF.